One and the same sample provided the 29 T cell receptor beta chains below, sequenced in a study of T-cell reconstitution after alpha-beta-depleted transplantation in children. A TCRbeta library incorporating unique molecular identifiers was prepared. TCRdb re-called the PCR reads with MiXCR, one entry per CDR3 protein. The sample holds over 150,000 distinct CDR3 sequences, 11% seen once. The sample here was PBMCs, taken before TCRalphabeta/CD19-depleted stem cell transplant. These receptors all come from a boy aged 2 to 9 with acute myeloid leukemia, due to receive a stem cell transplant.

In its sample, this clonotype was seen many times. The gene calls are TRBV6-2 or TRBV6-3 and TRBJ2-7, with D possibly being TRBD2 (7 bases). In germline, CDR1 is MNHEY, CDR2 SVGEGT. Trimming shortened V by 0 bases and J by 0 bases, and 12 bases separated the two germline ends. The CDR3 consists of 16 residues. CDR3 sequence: CASSYSSGGPSYEQYV. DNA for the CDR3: TGTGCCAGCAGTTACTCCTCCGGGGGGCCCTCCTACGAGCAGTACGTC.

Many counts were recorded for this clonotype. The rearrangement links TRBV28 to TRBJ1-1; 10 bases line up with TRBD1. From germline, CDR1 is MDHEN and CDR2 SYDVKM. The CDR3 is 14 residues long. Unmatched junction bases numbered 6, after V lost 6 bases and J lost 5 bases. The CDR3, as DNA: TGTGCCAGCAGCCGGGACAGGGGCGGGACTGAAGCTTTCTTT. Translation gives CASSRDRGGTEAFF.

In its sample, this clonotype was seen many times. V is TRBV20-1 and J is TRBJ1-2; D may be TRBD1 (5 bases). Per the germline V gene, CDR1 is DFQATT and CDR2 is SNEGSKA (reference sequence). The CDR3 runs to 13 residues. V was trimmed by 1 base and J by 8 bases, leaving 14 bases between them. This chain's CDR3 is CSARAEQGTGYTF. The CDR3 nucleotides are TGCAGTGCTAGAGCTGAGCAGGGAACGGGCTACACCTTC.

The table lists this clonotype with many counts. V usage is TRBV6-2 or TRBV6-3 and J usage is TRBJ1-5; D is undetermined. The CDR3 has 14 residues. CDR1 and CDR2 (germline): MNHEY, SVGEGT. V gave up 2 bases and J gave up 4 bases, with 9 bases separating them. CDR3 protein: CASSYGSGNQPQHF. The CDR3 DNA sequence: TGTGCCAGCAGTTACGGTTCGGGAAATCAGCCCCAGCATTTT.

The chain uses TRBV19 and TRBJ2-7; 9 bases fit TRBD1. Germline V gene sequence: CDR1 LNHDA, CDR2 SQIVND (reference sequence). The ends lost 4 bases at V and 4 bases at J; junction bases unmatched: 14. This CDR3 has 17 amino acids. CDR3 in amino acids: CASSTSVGDRVSYEQYV. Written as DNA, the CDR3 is TGTGCCAGTAGTACCTCGGTGGGGGACAGGGTATCGTACGAGCAGTACGTC.

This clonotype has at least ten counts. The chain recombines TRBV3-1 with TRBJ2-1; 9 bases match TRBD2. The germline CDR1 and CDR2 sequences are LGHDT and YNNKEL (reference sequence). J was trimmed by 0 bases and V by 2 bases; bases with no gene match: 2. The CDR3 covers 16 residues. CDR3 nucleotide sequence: TGTGCCAGCAGCCAACTAGCGGGGAGCTCCTACAATGAGCAGTTCTTC. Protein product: CASSQLAGSSYNEQFF.

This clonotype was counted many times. The DNA of the CDR3 is TGTGCCAGCAGCTTAGCAACGGGACAATATAATTCACCCCTCCACTTT. Protein: CASSLATGQYNSPLHF. The gene calls are TRBV7-8 and TRBJ1-6, with a possible D match to TRBD1 (6 bases). This CDR3 comprises 16 residues. Trimming took off 0 bases at V and 4 bases at J, with 10 bases between the two ends. The germline gives CDR1 SGHVS, CDR2 FQNEAQ.

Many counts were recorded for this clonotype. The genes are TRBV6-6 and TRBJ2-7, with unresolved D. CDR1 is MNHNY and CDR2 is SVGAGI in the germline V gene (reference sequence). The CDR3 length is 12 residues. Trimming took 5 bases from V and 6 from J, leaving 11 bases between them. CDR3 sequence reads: CASSANPGEQYV. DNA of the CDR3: TGTGCCAGCAGTGCGAACCCAGGCGAGCAGTACGTC.

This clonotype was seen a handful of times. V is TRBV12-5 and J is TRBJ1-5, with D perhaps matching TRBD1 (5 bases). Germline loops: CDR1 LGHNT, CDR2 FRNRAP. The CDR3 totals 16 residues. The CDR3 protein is CVCGLVRFGVGEEMHF. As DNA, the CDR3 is TGTGTTTGTGGTTTGGTACGGTTCGGTGTGGGGGAAGAGATGCATTTT. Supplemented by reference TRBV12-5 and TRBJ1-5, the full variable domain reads DARVTQTPRHKVTEMGQEVTMRCQPILGHNTVFWYRQTMMQGLELLAYFRNRAPLDDSGMPKDRFSAEMPDATLATLKIQPSEPRDSAVYFCVCGLVRFGVGEEMHFGDGTRLSIL.

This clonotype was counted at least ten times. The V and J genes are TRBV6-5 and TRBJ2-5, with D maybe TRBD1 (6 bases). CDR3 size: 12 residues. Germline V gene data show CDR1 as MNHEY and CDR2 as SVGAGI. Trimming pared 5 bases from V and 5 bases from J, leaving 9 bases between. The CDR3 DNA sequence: TGTGCCAGCAGTACAGGGCGCGAGACCCAGTACTTC. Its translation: CASSTGRETQYF.

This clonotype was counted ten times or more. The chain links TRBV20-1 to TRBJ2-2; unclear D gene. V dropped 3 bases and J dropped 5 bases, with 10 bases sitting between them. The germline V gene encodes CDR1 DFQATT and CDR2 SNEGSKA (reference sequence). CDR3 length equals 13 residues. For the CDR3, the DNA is TGCAGTGCTAGTGAGCGTGAGACCGGGGAGCTGTTTTTT. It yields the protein CSASERETGELFF.

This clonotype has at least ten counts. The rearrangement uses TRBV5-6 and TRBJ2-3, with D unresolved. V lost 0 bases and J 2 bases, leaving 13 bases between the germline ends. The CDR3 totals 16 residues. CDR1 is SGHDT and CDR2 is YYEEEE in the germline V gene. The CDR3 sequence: CASSLGSQQLTDTQYF. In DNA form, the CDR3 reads TGTGCCAGCAGCTTGGGTTCGCAGCAACTCACAGATACGCAGTATTTT.

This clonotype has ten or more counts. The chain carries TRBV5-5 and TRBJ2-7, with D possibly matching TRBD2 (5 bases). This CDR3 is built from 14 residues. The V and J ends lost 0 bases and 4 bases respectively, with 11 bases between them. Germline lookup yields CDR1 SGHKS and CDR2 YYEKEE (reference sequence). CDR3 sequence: CASSLVAGLYEQYV. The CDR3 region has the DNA TGTGCCAGCAGCTTGGTGGCGGGTTTATACGAGCAGTACGTC.

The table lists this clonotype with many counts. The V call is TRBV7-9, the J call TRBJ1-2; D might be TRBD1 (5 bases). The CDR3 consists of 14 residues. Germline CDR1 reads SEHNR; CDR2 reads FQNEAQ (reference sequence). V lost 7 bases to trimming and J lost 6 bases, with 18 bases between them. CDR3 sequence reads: CASNLGEGLHGYTF. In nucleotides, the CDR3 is TGTGCCAGCAACCTAGGGGAGGGTCTTCATGGCTACACCTTC. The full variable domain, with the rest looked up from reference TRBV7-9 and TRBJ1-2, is DTGVSQNPRHKITKRGQNVTFRCDPISEHNRLYWYRQTLGQGPEFLTYFQNEAQLEKSRLLSDRFSAERPKGSFSTLEIQRTEQGDSAMYLCASNLGEGLHGYTFGSGTRLTVV.

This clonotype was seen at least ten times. The CDR3 reads CSVEQLAGGWQFF. DNA of the CDR3: TGCAGCGTTGAACAACTAGCGGGAGGGTGGCAGTTCTTC. This sequence joins TRBV29-1 and TRBJ2-1; 13 bases agree with TRBD2. Germline CDR1 is SQVTM and CDR2 is ANQGSEA. With V trimmed by 2 bases and J by 12 bases, 4 bases remained unmatched. CDR3 length equals 13 residues.

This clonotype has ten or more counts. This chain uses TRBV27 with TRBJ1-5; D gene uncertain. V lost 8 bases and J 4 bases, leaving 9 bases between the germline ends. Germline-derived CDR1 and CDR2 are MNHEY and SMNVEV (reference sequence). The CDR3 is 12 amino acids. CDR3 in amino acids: CASSASNQPQHF. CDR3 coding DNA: TGTGCCAGCTCGGCCTCGAATCAGCCCCAGCATTTT.

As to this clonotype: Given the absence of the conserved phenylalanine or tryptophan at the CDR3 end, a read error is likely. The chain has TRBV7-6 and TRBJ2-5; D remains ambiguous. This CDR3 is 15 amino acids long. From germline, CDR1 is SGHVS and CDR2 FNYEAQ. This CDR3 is CACSLHPGPKETQYL. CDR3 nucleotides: TGTGCCTGCAGCTTACACCCAGGACCAAAGGAGACCCAGTACCTC.

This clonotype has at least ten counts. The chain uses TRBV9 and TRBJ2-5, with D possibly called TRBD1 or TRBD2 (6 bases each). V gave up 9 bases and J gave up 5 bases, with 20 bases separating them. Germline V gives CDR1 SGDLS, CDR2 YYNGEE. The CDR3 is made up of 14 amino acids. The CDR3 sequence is CATSMGGAGETQYF. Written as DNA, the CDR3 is TGTGCCACCTCCATGGGGGGCGCAGGGGAGACCCAGTACTTC. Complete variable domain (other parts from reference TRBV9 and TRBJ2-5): DSGVTQTPKHLITATGQRVTLRCSPRSGDLSVYWYQQSLDQGLQFLIQYYNGEERAKGNILERFSAQQFPDLHSELNLSSLELGDSALYFCATSMGGAGETQYFGPGTRLLVL.

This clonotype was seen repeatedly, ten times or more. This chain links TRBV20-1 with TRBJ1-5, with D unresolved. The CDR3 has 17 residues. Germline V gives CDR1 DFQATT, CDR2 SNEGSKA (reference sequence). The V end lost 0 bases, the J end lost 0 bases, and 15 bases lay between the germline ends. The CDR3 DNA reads TGCAGTGCTAGAGATCCCCTCACTATAGGTAGCAATCAGCCCCAGCATTTT. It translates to CSARDPLTIGSNQPQHF.

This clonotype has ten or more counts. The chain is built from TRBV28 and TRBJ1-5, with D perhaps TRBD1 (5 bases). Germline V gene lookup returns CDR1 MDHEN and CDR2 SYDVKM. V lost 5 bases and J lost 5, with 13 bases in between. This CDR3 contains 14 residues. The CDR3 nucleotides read TGTGCCAGCAGTAAGAGAGGGGTGGATCAGCCCCAGCATTTT. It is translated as CASSKRGVDQPQHF.

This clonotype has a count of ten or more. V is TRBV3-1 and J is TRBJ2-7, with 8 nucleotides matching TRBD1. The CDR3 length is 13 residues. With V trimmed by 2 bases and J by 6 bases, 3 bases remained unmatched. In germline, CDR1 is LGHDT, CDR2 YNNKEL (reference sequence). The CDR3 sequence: CASSQTQGGEQYV. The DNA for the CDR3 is TGTGCCAGCAGCCAAACACAGGGGGGCGAGCAGTACGTC.

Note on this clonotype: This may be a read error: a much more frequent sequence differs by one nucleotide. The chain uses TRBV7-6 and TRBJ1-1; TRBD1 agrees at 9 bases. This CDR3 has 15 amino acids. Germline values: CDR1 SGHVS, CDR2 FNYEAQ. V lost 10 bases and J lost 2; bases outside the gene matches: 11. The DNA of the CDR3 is TGTGCCACCAGGCCAGACACAGGGGGCAACACTGAAGCTTTCTTT. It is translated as CATRPDTGGNTEAFF.

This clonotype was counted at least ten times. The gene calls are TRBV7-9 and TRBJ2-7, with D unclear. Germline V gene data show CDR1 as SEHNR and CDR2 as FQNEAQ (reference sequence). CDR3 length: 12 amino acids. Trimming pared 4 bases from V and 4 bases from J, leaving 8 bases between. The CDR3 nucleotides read TGTGCCAGCAGCTCGACCGGTTACGAGCAGTACGTC. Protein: CASSSTGYEQYV.

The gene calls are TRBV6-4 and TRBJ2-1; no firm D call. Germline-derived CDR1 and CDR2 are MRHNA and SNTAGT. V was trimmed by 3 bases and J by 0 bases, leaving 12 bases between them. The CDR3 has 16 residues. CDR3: CASSEVGSSSYNEQFF. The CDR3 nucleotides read TGTGCCAGCAGTGAAGTGGGGTCATCCTCCTACAATGAGCAGTTCTTC.

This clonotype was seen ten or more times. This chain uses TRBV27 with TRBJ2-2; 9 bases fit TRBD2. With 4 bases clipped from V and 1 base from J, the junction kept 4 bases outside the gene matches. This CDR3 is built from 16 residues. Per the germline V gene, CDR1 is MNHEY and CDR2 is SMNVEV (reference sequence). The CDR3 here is CASSSRLAVNTGELFF. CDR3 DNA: TGTGCCAGCAGTTCTCGACTAGCGGTGAACACCGGGGAGCTGTTTTTT.

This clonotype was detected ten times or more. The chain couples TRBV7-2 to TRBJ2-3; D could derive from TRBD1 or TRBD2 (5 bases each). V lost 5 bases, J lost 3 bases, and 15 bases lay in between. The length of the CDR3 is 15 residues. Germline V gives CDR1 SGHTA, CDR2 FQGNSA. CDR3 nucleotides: TGTGCCAGCAGCATCCGGGACCCCAGGACAGATACGCAGTATTTT. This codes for CASSIRDPRTDTQYF.

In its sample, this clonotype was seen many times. Here the CDR3 DNA reads TGTGCCAGCAGTCTTAGGGACAGGTCCGATGGCTACACCTTC. Protein product: CASSLRDRSDGYTF. The rearrangement joins TRBV6-1 to TRBJ1-2; 8 nucleotides line up with TRBD1. The CDR3 length is 14 residues. Germline V gene sequence: CDR1 MNHNS, CDR2 SASEGT. Trimming at V came to 5 bases and at J to 6 bases, leaving 8 bases not matched to a gene.

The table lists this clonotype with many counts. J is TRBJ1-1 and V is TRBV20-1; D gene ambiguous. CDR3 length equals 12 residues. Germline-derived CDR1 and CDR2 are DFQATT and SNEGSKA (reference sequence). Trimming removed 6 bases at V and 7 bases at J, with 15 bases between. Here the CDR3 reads CSAFRSGNEAFF. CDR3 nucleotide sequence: TGCAGTGCCTTCCGATCGGGGAATGAAGCTTTCTTT.

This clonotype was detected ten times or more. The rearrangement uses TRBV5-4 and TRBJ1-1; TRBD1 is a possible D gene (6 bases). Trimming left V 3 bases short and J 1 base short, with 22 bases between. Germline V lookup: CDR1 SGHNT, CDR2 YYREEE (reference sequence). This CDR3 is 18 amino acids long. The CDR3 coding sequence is TGTGCCAGCAGCTCTCGTCCAAGCAGGGGCGCATCGAACACTGAAGCTTTCTTT. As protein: CASSSRPSRGASNTEAFF.